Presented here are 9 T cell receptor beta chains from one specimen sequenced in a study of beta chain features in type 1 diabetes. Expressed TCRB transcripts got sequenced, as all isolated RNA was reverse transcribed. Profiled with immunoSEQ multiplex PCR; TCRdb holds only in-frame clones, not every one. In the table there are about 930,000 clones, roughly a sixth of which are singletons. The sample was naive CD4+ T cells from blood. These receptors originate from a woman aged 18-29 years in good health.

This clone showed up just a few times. CDR3 bases: TGTGCCAGCAGCCTCGGACAGATGAACACCGGGGAGCTGTTTTTT. Its translation is CASSLGQMNTGELFF. V gene TRBV5-4 combines with J gene TRBJ2-2, with a possible D match to TRBD1 (6 bases). V dropped 4 bases and J dropped 1 base, with 11 bases sitting between them. The CDR3 is made up of 15 amino acids. Germline V gene lookup returns CDR1 SGHNT and CDR2 YYREEE (reference sequence).

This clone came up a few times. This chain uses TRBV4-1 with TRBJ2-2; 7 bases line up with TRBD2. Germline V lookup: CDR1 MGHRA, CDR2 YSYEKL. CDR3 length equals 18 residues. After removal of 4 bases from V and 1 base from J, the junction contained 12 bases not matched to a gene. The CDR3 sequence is CASSLRAHSGLNTGELFF. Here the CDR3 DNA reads TGCGCCAGCAGCCTCCGCGCCCATAGCGGGCTGAACACCGGGGAGCTGTTTTTT.

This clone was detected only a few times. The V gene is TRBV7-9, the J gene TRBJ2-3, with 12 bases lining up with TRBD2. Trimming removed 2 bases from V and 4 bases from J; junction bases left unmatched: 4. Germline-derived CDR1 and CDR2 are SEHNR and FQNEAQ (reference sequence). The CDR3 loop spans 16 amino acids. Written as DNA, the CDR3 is TGTGCCAGCAGCTTAAGACTAGCGGGAGCCCCAGATACGCAGTATTTT. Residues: CASSLRLAGAPDTQYF.

The CDR3 protein is CASSMGQNTEAFF. CDR3 coding DNA: TGTGCCAGCAGTATGGGACAGAACACTGAAGCTTTCTTT. This sequence joins TRBV6-5 and TRBJ1-1; D perhaps matches TRBD1 (6 bases). There are 13 residues in the CDR3. Deletions cut 5 bases from V and 1 base from J, with 8 bases between. The V gene's germline CDR1 is MNHEY and CDR2 SVGAGI.

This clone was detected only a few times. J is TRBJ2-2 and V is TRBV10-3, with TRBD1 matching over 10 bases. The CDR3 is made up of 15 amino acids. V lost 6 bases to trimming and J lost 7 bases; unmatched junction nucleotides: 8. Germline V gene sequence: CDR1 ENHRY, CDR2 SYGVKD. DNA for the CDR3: TGTGCCATCAGCGGGACAGGGGAGGAGGTCGGGGAGCTGTTTTTT. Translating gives CAISGTGEEVGELFF.

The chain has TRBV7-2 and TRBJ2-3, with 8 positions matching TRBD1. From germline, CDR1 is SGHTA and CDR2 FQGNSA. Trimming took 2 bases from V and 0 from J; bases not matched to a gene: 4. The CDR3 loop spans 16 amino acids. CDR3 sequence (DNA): TGTGCCAGCAGCTTAAGACGGACAGGGAGCACAGATACGCAGTATTTT. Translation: CASSLRRTGSTDTQYF.

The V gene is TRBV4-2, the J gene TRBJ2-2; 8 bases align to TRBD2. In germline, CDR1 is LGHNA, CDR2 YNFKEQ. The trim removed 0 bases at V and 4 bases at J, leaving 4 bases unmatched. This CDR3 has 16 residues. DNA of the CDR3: TGTGCCAGCAGCCAAGATCTCGGGGGGGTCACCGGGGAGCTGTTTTTT. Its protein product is CASSQDLGGVTGELFF.

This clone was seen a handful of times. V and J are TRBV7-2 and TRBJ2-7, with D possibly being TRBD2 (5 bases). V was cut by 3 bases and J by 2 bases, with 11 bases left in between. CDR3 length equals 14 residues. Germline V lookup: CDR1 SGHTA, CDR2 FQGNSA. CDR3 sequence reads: CASSFLIGTYEQYF. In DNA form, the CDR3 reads TGTGCCAGCAGCTTTTTGATCGGGACCTACGAGCAGTACTTC. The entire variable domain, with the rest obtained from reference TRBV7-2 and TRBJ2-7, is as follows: GAGVSQSPSNKVTEKGKDVELRCDPISGHTALYWYRQSLGQGLEFLIYFQGNSAPDKSGLPSDRFSAERTGGSVSTLTIQRTQQEDSAVYLCASSFLIGTYEQYFGPGTRLTVT.

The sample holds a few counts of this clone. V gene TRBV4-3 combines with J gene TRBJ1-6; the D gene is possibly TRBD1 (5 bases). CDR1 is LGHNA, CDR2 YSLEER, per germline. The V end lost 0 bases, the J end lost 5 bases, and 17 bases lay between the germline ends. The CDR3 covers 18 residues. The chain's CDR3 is CASSQDYGGELDNSPLHF. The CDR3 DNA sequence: TGCGCCAGCAGCCAAGATTACGGGGGGGAATTGGATAATTCACCCCTCCACTTT.